The rows below give T cell receptor beta chains drawn from one sample of a study of blood T cell repertoires in COVID-19. The data were produced by immunoSEQ multiplex PCR, yet TCRdb's version contains in-frame clones alone and is incomplete. The top ten clones hold around 7.9% of a sample with about 350,000 clones, approximately 91% of them seen once. The sequenced sample consisted of peripheral blood. The source of these receptors is an older woman with COVID-19, enrolled during active disease. Each CDR3 is given with its conserved first and last residue. A D gene is named only where the DNA matches it firmly. Clone sizes are given selectively: once, few, many, or a class where the clone is expanded.

>NA|TRBV4-1|TRBJ1-1|NA
CASSQDGGMNTEAFF
TGCGCCAGCAGCCAAGATGGAGGTATGAACACTGAAGCTTTCTTT
>NA|TRBV4-1|TRBJ2-2|TRBD2
CASSQGLAGILNTGELFF
TGCGCCAGCAGCCAAGGACTAGCGGGGATCTTAAACACCGGGGAGCTGTTTTTT
>NA|TRBV20-1|TRBJ2-7|NA
CSASSAYEQYF
TGCAGTGCTAGTTCCGCCTACGAGCAGTACTTC
>NA|TRBV5-5|TRBJ1-4|TRBD1
CASSPETGGDNEKLFF
TGTGCCAGCAGCCCAGAGACAGGGGGCGATAATGAAAAACTGTTTTTT
>NA|TRBV2|TRBJ2-7|TRBD1
CASSLTRQGGYEQYF
TGTGCCAGCAGTCTTACCCGACAGGGGGGCTACGAGCAGTACTTC
>NA|TRBV24-1|TRBJ2-7|TRBD1
CATSGTGTGKSEQYF
TGTGCCACCAGTGGTACCGGGACAGGGAAATCCGAGCAGTACTTC
>NA|TRBV19|TRBJ2-7|TRBD1
CASSFTGTGDEQYF
TGTGCCAGTAGTTTCACCGGGACAGGGGACGAGCAGTACTTC
>NA|TRBV27|TRBJ2-1|NA
CASSLSIGGRLHNEQFF
TGTGCCAGCAGTTTATCGATCGGTGGAAGACTCCACAATGAGCAGTTCTTC
>NA|TRBV5-1|TRBJ2-5|TRBD1
CASGRDRAQETQYF
TGCGCCAGCGGTCGGGACAGGGCTCAAGAGACCCAGTACTTC
>once|TRBV9|TRBJ1-1|NA
CASSGRGNTEAFF
TGTGCCAGCAGCGGTCGGGGGAACACTGAAGCTTTCTTT
>NA|TRBV24-1|TRBJ2-5|TRBD2
CATSDSNSGGARETQYF
TGTGCCACCAGTGATTCTAATAGCGGGGGGGCTAGGGAGACCCAGTACTTC
>NA|TRBV27|TRBJ2-2|NA
CASRRTGELFF
TGTGCCAGTCGCAGAACCGGGGAGCTGTTTTTT
>NA|TRBV2|TRBJ2-3|TRBD2
CASSEWSSGGAGDTQYF
TGTGCCAGCAGTGAATGGTCGAGCGGGGGGGCAGGAGATACGCAGTATTTT
>NA|TRBV7-9|TRBJ1-1|NA
CASSFHNTEAFF
TGTGCCAGCAGCTTCCATAACACTGAAGCTTTCTTT
>few|TRBV10-3|TRBJ1-1|TRBD1
CAIRGTGQNTEAFF
TGTGCCATCAGGGGGACAGGGCAGAACACTGAAGCTTTCTTT
>NA|TRBV11-2|TRBJ2-1|TRBD2
CASSLGFRGGPGAEQFF
TGTGCCAGCAGCTTAGGGTTCCGCGGGGGGCCGGGGGCTGAGCAGTTCTTC
>NA|TRBV5-1|TRBJ2-5|NA
CASSRTENPQETQYF
TGCGCCAGCAGCCGGACAGAAAACCCACAAGAGACCCAGTACTTC
>NA|TRBV11-2|TRBJ1-2|NA
CASVPRANYGYTF
TGTGCCAGCGTCCCACGGGCTAACTATGGCTACACCTTC
>once|TRBV3-1/TRBV3-2|TRBJ2-1|NA
CASSQEWLNRRNNEQFF
TGTGCCAGCAGCCAAGAATGGCTAAACAGGAGAAACAATGAGCAGTTCTTC
>NA|TRBV7-2|TRBJ2-1|NA
CASSRATSSYNEQFF
TGTGCCAGCAGCCGCGCAACTAGCTCCTACAATGAGCAGTTCTTC
>NA|TRBV7-2|TRBJ1-5|NA
CASSLLYSNQPQHF
TGTGCCAGCAGCTTACTTTATAGCAATCAGCCCCAGCATTTT
>NA|TRBV5-4|TRBJ1-5|TRBD1
CASSLAGGDQPQHF
TGTGCCAGCAGCTTGGCAGGGGGCGATCAGCCCCAGCATTTT
>once|TRBV7-9|TRBJ2-7|TRBD1
CASSPGQDPYEQYF
TGTGCCAGCAGCCCCGGACAGGACCCCTACGAGCAGTACTTC
>NA|TRBV5-1|TRBJ1-2|TRBD1
CASSRTGTGGDYGYTF
TGCGCCAGCAGCCGGACTGGGACAGGGGGGGACTATGGCTACACCTTC
>once|TRBV5-4|TRBJ2-7|NA
CASSSQGYEQYF
TGTGCCAGCAGCTCCCAGGGCTACGAGCAGTACTTC
>NA|TRBV24-1|TRBJ2-1|TRBD1
CATSDPGQGADNEQFF
TGTGCCACCAGTGACCCTGGACAGGGGGCAGACAATGAGCAGTTCTTC
>NA|TRBV9|TRBJ2-1|NA
CASSVGSESSYNEQFF
TGTGCCAGCAGCGTAGGGAGCGAGAGCTCCTACAATGAGCAGTTCTTC
>NA|TRBV6-5|TRBJ1-2|NA
CASSLDSRSGYTF
TGTGCCAGCAGTTTGGACTCTCGCTCTGGCTACACCTTC
>NA|TRBV5-4|TRBJ2-7|TRBD1
CASSLGTANEQYF
TGTGCCAGCAGCTTAGGGACAGCCAACGAGCAGTACTTC